This TCR beta chain was identified in a study of neurological immune-mediated disorders. Over 160 million TCR-beta sequences from 15-18 subjects came out of each sequencing run. MiXCR, applied by TCRdb to the 5' RACE reads, yields one record per CDR3 protein. Found here are about 76,000 distinct CDR3 sequences, about 15% of them singletons; the top ten hold 15% to 17%. The CDR3 consists of 15 residues. Germline V gene sequence: CDR1 LGHDT, CDR2 YNNKEL (reference sequence). V was shortened by 2 bases and J by 6 bases, with 15 bases between the two germline ends. Many counts were recorded for this clonotype. As healthy controls, volunteers from a blood bank in Maryland, USA, were used. Unsorted libraries were generated from 2 million PBMCs held at -80 degrees C.

The rearrangement joins TRBV3-1 to TRBJ2-3; possibly TRBD2 for D (5 bases). What was sequenced was PBMCs. The clonotype comes from a woman aged 35 to 49 in good health. CDR3 in DNA: TGTGCCAGCAGCCAACCGGACTCCCCCCGGGATACGCAGTATTTT. Translated: CASSQPDSPRDTQYF.